A selection of T cell receptor beta chains follows, all from one sample in a study of OX40 agonist ivuxolimab in advanced cancers. Measured with immunoSEQ multiplex PCR; TCRdb has only the in-frame clones, and not every one. The repertoire holds roughly 110,000 clones, with 90% as singletons. The material was CD4+ or CD8+ T cells sorted from blood, obtained in a trial of the OX40 agonist ivuxolimab. These receptors originate from an adult with an advanced solid tumor such as melanoma, head and neck, liver or kidney cancer. CDR3s leave out the opening cysteine and the closing phenylalanine or tryptophan. Fields, in order: J gene, V gene, CDR3 protein.

J gene: TRBJ1-1
V gene: TRBV11-2
CDR3 protein: ASSLGEATEAF

J gene: TRBJ2-2
V gene: TRBV30
CDR3 protein: AWTRGPTANTGELF

J gene: TRBJ1-2
V gene: TRBV15
CDR3 protein: ATSRDYRVGYT

J gene: TRBJ1-1
V gene: TRBV18
CDR3 protein: ASSPSPLGAEAF

J gene: TRBJ2-7
V gene: TRBV28
CDR3 protein: ASSLPRALGYEQY

J gene: TRBJ2-7
V gene: TRBV7-2
CDR3 protein: ASSTGQGPYEQY

J gene: TRBJ2-3
V gene: TRBV18
CDR3 protein: ASSLLAGGPTGTDTQY

J gene: TRBJ1-4
V gene: TRBV4-1
CDR3 protein: ASSKDLGKDGKLF

J gene: TRBJ2-3
V gene: TRBV10-1
CDR3 protein: ASSARMDRGSDTQY

J gene: TRBJ2-1
V gene: TRBV6-6
CDR3 protein: ASNAKVNNEQF

J gene: TRBJ2-5
V gene: TRBV7-8
CDR3 protein: ASSPGTRQETQY

J gene: TRBJ2-7
V gene: TRBV7-6
CDR3 protein: ASSQDLRTYEQY

J gene: TRBJ2-6
V gene: TRBV5-1
CDR3 protein: ASSRDIPYSGANVLT

J gene: TRBJ2-2
V gene: TRBV5-1
CDR3 protein: ASSRDNSGELF

J gene: TRBJ2-5
V gene: TRBV6-5
CDR3 protein: ASSATRTTQETQY

J gene: TRBJ2-7
V gene: TRBV30
CDR3 protein: AWSPGTYEQY

J gene: TRBJ1-1
V gene: TRBV5-1
CDR3 protein: ASSPSAGGPNTEAF

J gene: TRBJ2-3
V gene: TRBV4-1
CDR3 protein: ASRGTGFTDTQY

J gene: TRBJ2-3
V gene: TRBV7-2
CDR3 protein: ASSLSGTDTQY

J gene: TRBJ2-7
V gene: TRBV5-5
CDR3 protein: ASSLATVTYEQY

J gene: TRBJ1-2
V gene: TRBV19
CDR3 protein: ASRNRGLGYGYT

J gene: TRBJ2-3
V gene: TRBV19
CDR3 protein: ASSIGGAASTDTQY

J gene: TRBJ2-5
V gene: TRBV2
CDR3 protein: ASKLAGGGETQY

J gene: TRBJ2-7
V gene: TRBV19
CDR3 protein: ASSKGQMGRDEQY

J gene: TRBJ2-1
V gene: TRBV29-1
CDR3 protein: SVGGLAGVGQF

J gene: TRBJ2-1
V gene: TRBV11-2
CDR3 protein: ASSLVRGPIRNEQF

J gene: TRBJ2-4
V gene: TRBV18
CDR3 protein: ASSKGQKNIQY

J gene: TRBJ1-2
V gene: TRBV6-1
CDR3 protein: ASISTGTSNYGYT

J gene: TRBJ1-2
V gene: TRBV7-2
CDR3 protein: ASSSGYGYT

J gene: TRBJ2-3
V gene: TRBV28
CDR3 protein: ASSLTPGTGGKDTQY

J gene: TRBJ2-7
V gene: TRBV7-2
CDR3 protein: ASSPQTLSQYEQY

J gene: TRBJ1-3
V gene: TRBV7-2
CDR3 protein: ASSLVTISGNTIY

J gene: TRBJ2-3
V gene: TRBV9
CDR3 protein: ASSAGTTTDTQY

J gene: TRBJ2-1
V gene: TRBV30
CDR3 protein: AWNLGGGPGEQF

J gene: TRBJ1-1
V gene: TRBV7-9
CDR3 protein: ASSRVGGAEAF

J gene: TRBJ1-2
V gene: TRBV10-3
CDR3 protein: ATGTPLGYGYT

J gene: TRBJ1-6
V gene: TRBV28
CDR3 protein: ASSPGDRNSPLH

J gene: TRBJ1-1
V gene: TRBV19
CDR3 protein: ASSPVGELNTEAF

J gene: TRBJ1-4
V gene: TRBV5-1
CDR3 protein: ASSLGAPGEKLF

J gene: TRBJ2-5
V gene: TRBV18
CDR3 protein: ASSPGLADETQY

J gene: TRBJ2-7
V gene: TRBV29-1
CDR3 protein: SVKVPSYEQY

J gene: TRBJ2-3
V gene: TRBV2
CDR3 protein: ASRTGQPSTDTQY

J gene: TRBJ1-1
V gene: TRBV30
CDR3 protein: AWRIWGNTEAF

J gene: TRBJ2-3
V gene: TRBV9
CDR3 protein: ASSVLLGSPDTQY

J gene: TRBJ2-6
V gene: TRBV7-2
CDR3 protein: ASTPARAGANVLT

J gene: TRBJ2-2
V gene: TRBV9
CDR3 protein: ASSVAVVRGRESGELF

J gene: TRBJ1-6
V gene: TRBV7-9
CDR3 protein: ASSSGPMSPLH

J gene: TRBJ1-5
V gene: TRBV7-3
CDR3 protein: ASSLDGRTSNQPQH

J gene: TRBJ1-1
V gene: TRBV6-5
CDR3 protein: ASKRGVGRTEAF

J gene: TRBJ2-1
V gene: TRBV7-2
CDR3 protein: ASSLVGGLVPTNEQF

J gene: TRBJ2-1
V gene: TRBV10-3
CDR3 protein: AISGGGAIDEQF

J gene: TRBJ2-5
V gene: TRBV9
CDR3 protein: ASSVAGQEGTQY

J gene: TRBJ2-5
V gene: TRBV2
CDR3 protein: ASSEAERGSQETQY